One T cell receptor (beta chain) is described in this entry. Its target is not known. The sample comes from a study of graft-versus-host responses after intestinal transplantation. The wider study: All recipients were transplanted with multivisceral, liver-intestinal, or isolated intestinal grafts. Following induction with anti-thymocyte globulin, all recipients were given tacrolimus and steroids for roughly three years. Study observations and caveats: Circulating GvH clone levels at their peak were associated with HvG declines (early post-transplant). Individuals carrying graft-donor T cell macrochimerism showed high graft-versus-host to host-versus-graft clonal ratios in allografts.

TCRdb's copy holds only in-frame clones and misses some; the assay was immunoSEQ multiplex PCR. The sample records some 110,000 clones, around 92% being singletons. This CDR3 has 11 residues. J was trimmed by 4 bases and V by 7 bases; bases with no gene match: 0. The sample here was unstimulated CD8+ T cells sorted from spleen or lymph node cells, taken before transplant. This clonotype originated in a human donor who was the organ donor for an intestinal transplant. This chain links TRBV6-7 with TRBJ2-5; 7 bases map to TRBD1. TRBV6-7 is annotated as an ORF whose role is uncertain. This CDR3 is CASTGGETQYF. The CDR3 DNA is TGTGCCAGCACAGGGGGAGAGACCCAGTACTTC.